A selection of T cell receptor beta chains follows, all from one sample in a study of shared clonotypes between healthy human individuals. Sequenced by immunoSEQ multiplex PCR; TCRdb stores in-frame clones only, minus some. The sample lists about 490,000 clones, about 78% seen once, with around 12% in the top ten. The specimen sequenced was PBMCs. These receptors all come from a woman in her thirties or forties in good health. Some clones in this sample may be carry-over from other donors' samples. The CDR3 runs from the conserved cysteine through the conserved F or W. Each record gives: V gene, J gene, clone size, D gene, CDR3 protein, CDR3 DNA. D genes are given only for firm matches. Where a row states a size, it is once, few, many or the class of an expanded clone; other rows omit it.

V: TRBV6-1; J: TRBJ2-7; size: NA; D: NA; CDR3: CASSQQGHEQYF; DNA: TGTGCCAGCAGCCAACAGGGCCACGAGCAGTACTTC
V: TRBV28; J: TRBJ2-7; size: many; D: TRBD1; CDR3: CASSLIGGPYEQYF; DNA: TGTGCCAGCAGTTTAATAGGGGGCCCCTACGAGCAGTACTTC
V: TRBV7-9; J: TRBJ1-4; size: NA; D: NA; CDR3: CASSFGEHGKLFF; DNA: TGTGCCAGCAGCTTCGGAGAACATGGAAAACTGTTTTTT
V: TRBV30; J: TRBJ1-2; size: NA; D: TRBD1; CDR3: CAWALTGYGYTF; DNA: TGTGCCTGGGCCTTGACAGGGTATGGCTACACCTTC
V: TRBV5-1; J: TRBJ2-3; size: NA; D: NA; CDR3: CASSEGSTDTQYF; DNA: TGCGCCAGCAGCGAGGGTAGCACAGATACGCAGTATTTT
V: TRBV2; J: TRBJ1-1; size: NA; D: NA; CDR3: CASSEWRISRGGRRDTEAFF; DNA: TGTGCCAGCAGTGAATGGAGGATTAGCCGTGGGGGGAGGAGGGACACTGAAGCTTTCTTT
V: TRBV5-1; J: TRBJ2-3; size: NA; D: TRBD1; CDR3: CASSMTGLSTDTQYF; DNA: TGCGCCAGCAGCATGACAGGGCTCAGCACAGATACGCAGTATTTT
V: TRBV9; J: TRBJ2-6; size: once; D: NA; CDR3: CASSVDPGANVLTF; DNA: TGTGCCAGCAGCGTAGACCCTGGGGCCAACGTCCTGACTTTC
V: TRBV19; J: TRBJ1-1; size: NA; D: TRBD1; CDR3: CASNTGQGYTEAFF; DNA: TGTGCCAGTAATACCGGACAGGGGTATACTGAAGCTTTCTTT
V: TRBV30; J: TRBJ2-2; size: NA; D: NA; CDR3: CAWSRDSGGGELFF; DNA: TGTGCCTGGAGTAGGGACTCTGGAGGTGGGGAGCTGTTTTTT
V: TRBV7-3; J: TRBJ1-5; size: NA; D: TRBD1; CDR3: CASSLTGHWDSGNQPQHF; DNA: TGTGCCAGCAGCTTAACGGGACATTGGGACAGCGGCAATCAGCCCCAGCATTTT
V: TRBV28; J: TRBJ1-2; size: NA; D: TRBD1; CDR3: CASSLRDRGSHGYTF; DNA: TGTGCCAGCAGTTTGAGGGACAGGGGCTCTCATGGCTACACCTTC
V: TRBV2; J: TRBJ2-3; size: NA; D: NA; CDR3: CASSPVGGTQYF; DNA: TGTGCCAGCAGCCCTGTCGGGGGTACGCAGTATTTT
V: TRBV18; J: TRBJ1-1; size: NA; D: NA; CDR3: CASSPVVNTEAFF; DNA: TGTGCCAGCTCACCAGTAGTGAACACTGAAGCTTTCTTT
V: TRBV18; J: TRBJ2-1; size: NA; D: TRBD2; CDR3: CASSSGGDNEQFF; DNA: TGTGCCAGCTCCTCCGGGGGGGACAATGAGCAGTTCTTC
V: TRBV30; J: TRBJ2-7; size: NA; D: TRBD1; CDR3: CASSGTGIYEQYF; DNA: TGTGCCTCCTCCGGGACAGGAATCTACGAGCAGTACTTC
V: TRBV6-6; J: TRBJ2-7; size: NA; D: TRBD2; CDR3: CASSSLAGVSYEQYF; DNA: TGTGCCAGCAGCTCGTTAGCGGGAGTTTCCTACGAGCAGTACTTC
V: TRBV6-1; J: TRBJ2-7; size: once; D: TRBD2; CDR3: CASRPGLAEAYEQYF; DNA: TGTGCCAGCAGGCCAGGACTAGCGGAGGCCTACGAGCAGTACTTC
V: TRBV28; J: TRBJ2-1; size: NA; D: NA; CDR3: CASSRAPRGEKQFF; DNA: TGTGCCAGCAGTAGGGCCCCTCGCGGTGAAAAGCAGTTCTTC
V: TRBV10-3; J: TRBJ2-3; size: NA; D: NA; CDR3: CAISPKGDTQYF; DNA: TGTGCCATCTCCCCGAAAGGGGATACGCAGTATTTT
V: TRBV25-1; J: TRBJ2-1; size: NA; D: TRBD2; CDR3: CASRVAGGKYREQFF; DNA: TGTGCCAGCAGGGTAGCGGGAGGTAAGTATCGTGAGCAGTTCTTC
V: TRBV4-1; J: TRBJ1-3; size: NA; D: NA; CDR3: CASSHGSGGGNTIYF; DNA: TGCGCCAGCAGCCATGGCAGTGGAGGTGGAAACACCATATATTTT
V: TRBV7-2; J: TRBJ1-5; size: NA; D: NA; CDR3: CASSLAGGYSNQPQHF; DNA: TGTGCCAGCAGCTTAGCGGGGGGTTATAGCAATCAGCCCCAGCATTTT
V: TRBV2; J: TRBJ2-7; size: NA; D: TRBD2; CDR3: CASSSKQREATYEQYF; DNA: TGTGCCAGCAGTAGTAAACAGCGGGAGGCTACCTACGAGCAGTACTTC
V: TRBV6-5; J: TRBJ2-1; size: NA; D: NA; CDR3: CASSYRDGNEQFF; DNA: TGTGCCAGCAGTTACAGGGATGGCAATGAGCAGTTCTTC
V: TRBV30; J: TRBJ2-3; size: NA; D: NA; CDR3: CAWTPLDGGATDTQYF; DNA: TGTGCCTGGACCCCACTGGATGGCGGGGCCACAGATACGCAGTATTTT
V: TRBV7-2; J: TRBJ2-7; size: NA; D: NA; CDR3: CASSRTRSTYEQYF; DNA: TGTGCCAGCAGCCGAACTAGGAGCACCTACGAGCAGTACTTC
V: TRBV5-4; J: TRBJ2-3; size: NA; D: TRBD2; CDR3: CASSLSRGRSTDTQYF; DNA: TGTGCCAGCAGCTTATCCCGCGGGAGGTCCACAGATACGCAGTATTTT
V: TRBV6-4; J: TRBJ2-1; size: NA; D: TRBD1; CDR3: CASSKDRFTYNEQFF; DNA: TGTGCCAGCAGTAAGGACAGGTTTACCTACAATGAGCAGTTCTTC
V: TRBV28; J: TRBJ2-7; size: NA; D: TRBD1; CDR3: CASSPGQGARYEQYF; DNA: TGTGCCAGCAGCCCCGGACAGGGGGCGCGCTACGAGCAGTACTTC
V: TRBV4-3; J: TRBJ2-3; size: NA; D: TRBD2; CDR3: CASSQRLARGRVTQYF; DNA: TGCGCCAGCAGCCAGCGACTAGCGAGGGGACGGGTTACGCAGTATTTT
V: TRBV2; J: TRBJ2-5; size: NA; D: NA; CDR3: CASSGTAQETQYF; DNA: TGTGCCAGCAGTGGGACAGCCCAAGAGACCCAGTACTTC
V: TRBV11-2; J: TRBJ2-7; size: NA; D: TRBD2; CDR3: CASSHGGDYEQYF; DNA: TGTGCCAGCAGCCACGGGGGGGACTACGAGCAGTACTTC